The T cell receptor (beta chain) described here comes from a study of T cell responses to AZD1222 COVID-19 vaccine listed by TCRdb under 2021. The study in broad terms: A total of just over 230 trial participants underwent TCR sequencing, of whom 207 received two doses of AZD1222 and around 26 received two doses of the MenACWY control vaccine. Enrollment into the trials was organized by age into subgroups of 18-55, 56-69 and 70-plus years, and those subgroups contained approximately 150, 30 and 60 TCR-sequenced participants, respectively. Paper-wide results and their limitations: In the small 56-69-year group, the increase in depth fell short of significance, most likely because of low power. Participants were mostly white British and included more females than males, and it was suggested by the authors that clonal diversity may have been underestimated. Because no samples from the day 14 peak response were available, repertoires could be characterized only after the peak T cell response. Conclusions about previously exposed vaccinees are limited because only five to seven AZD1222 recipients were SARS-CoV-2 seropositive at baseline. Nearly half of unique spike-specific TCRs reportedly recognized epitopes outside regions mutated in the B.1.351 and B.1.1.7 variants. The vaccine-associated CD4 TCRs covered the entire spike protein, and the dominant responses fell in regions 160-218 and 743-854. After two AZD1222 doses, spike-specific TCR breadth and depth were significantly higher than at day 0 and than in MenACWY recipients.

Per the publication, the time point label means: about 28 days (+/-7) after the second vaccine dose. AZD1222 recipients given second doses at about 4 weeks or at about 12 weeks were pooled, since spike-specific TCR depth and breadth were not found to differ between the two schedules. Vaccinee samples were obtained from the UK trials COV001 and COV002, which included a single-blind randomized controlled phase 2/3 trial of AZD1222 (ChAdOx1 nCoV-19) in healthy adults. For TCRbeta chain sequencing, PBMC samples were collected from trial participants at day 0 and at day 28 after the second dose. Trimming takes 3 bases off V and 1 base off J; junction bases not matched to a gene: 9. Based on the germline V gene, the CDR1 and CDR2 sequences are MNHNS and SASEGT. CDR3 length: 17 amino acids, cysteine to phenylalanine. CDR3 DNA is the only sequence kept; it has 51 bases, read in frame from the first base.

With respect to this clone: Its recognized antigen is unknown. No much larger clonotype is one base removed from it; base qualities were not supplied.

The CDR3 regions of human TCRbeta chains were subjected to immunosequencing. From the authors' description of their analysis: Repertoire TCRs were checked for matches against a reference library of SARS-CoV-2-specific TCRs that had been generated using the MIRA antigen-specificity platform. Breadth was defined as the fraction of unique TCRs that were SARS-CoV-2-associated. Depth was defined as the fraction of total T cells that were SARS-CoV-2-associated. Using the MIRA data, every spike-specific TCR was mapped to the spike region that the TCR reacted to and assigned to either a CD4 or a CD8 class. Log10-transformed breadth and depth values were compared by one-way ANOVA with Sidak's multiple comparisons tests. In TCRdb, the immuneACCESS table is reduced to in-frame sequences with V and J assigned. These tables do not hold every clone; where another copy was compared, an unresolved V gene accounts for under half, and the others remain unexplained. V and J calls plus clone size are reproduced from that table; the DNA served to infer D and trimming. This sample gives some 150,000 clones in total; approximately 91% of them show up just once. Roughly 1.6% of the sample is in the top ten clones.

The rearrangement combines TRBV6-1 with TRBJ1-2; TRBD1 aligns with 9 central bases. The source of this sequence is an adult who received the AZD1222 COVID-19 vaccine. This material consisted of peripheral blood, taken 28 days after the second AZD1222 dose. Here the CDR3 is given as CASSEGQGRDYNYGYTF. At the DNA level, the sequence is TGTGCCAGCAGTGAGGGACAGGGTAGGGACTATAACTATGGCTACACCTTC.